The sequence of this T cell receptor beta chain was determined in a study of T cell responses to AZD1222 COVID-19 vaccine. The study, taken as a whole, reports: It should be noted that donors were predominantly white British and more often female, and clonal diversity was possibly underestimated.

Germline values: CDR1 GTSNPN, CDR2 SVGIG (reference sequence). The CDR3 extends over 12 amino acids. V lost 5 bases to trimming and J lost 3 bases, with 11 bases between them. A single count supports this clone. What it recognizes is unknown. Profiled with immunoSEQ multiplex PCR; TCRdb holds only in-frame clones, not every one. The sample holds some 130,000 clones, approximately 85% seen once. The chain combines TRBV30 with TRBJ2-7; no definite D call. Here the sequenced sample was peripheral blood, taken on day 0 of AZD1222 vaccination. The clonotype comes from an adult in good health. CDR3 DNA: TGTGCCTGGTTAGATACTAACTACGAGCAGTACTTC. Translating gives CAWLDTNYEQYF.